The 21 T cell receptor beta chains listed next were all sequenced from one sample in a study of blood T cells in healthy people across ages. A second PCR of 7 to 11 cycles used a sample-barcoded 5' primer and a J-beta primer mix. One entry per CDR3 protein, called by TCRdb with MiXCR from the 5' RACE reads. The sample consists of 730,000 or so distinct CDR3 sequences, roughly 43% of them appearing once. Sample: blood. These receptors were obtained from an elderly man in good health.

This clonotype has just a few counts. The CDR3 is CASSYRQTGASNQPQHF. DNA for the CDR3: TGTGCCAGCAGTTACCGTCAAACAGGGGCTAGCAATCAGCCCCAGCATTTT. The chain couples TRBV6-6 to TRBJ1-5; 7 bases are shared with TRBD1. V lost 2 bases to trimming and J lost 0 bases; unmatched junction nucleotides: 7. The germline V gene has CDR1 MNHNY and CDR2 SVGAGI (reference sequence). This CDR3 is built from 17 residues.

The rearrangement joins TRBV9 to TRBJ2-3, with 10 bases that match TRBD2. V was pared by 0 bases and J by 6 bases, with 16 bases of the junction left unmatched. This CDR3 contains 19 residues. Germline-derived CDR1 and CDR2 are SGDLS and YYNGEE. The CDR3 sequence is CASSVEGSGGSPTEDTQYF. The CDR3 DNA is TGTGCCAGCAGCGTAGAAGGTAGCGGGGGGTCCCCCACTGAGGATACGCAGTATTTT.

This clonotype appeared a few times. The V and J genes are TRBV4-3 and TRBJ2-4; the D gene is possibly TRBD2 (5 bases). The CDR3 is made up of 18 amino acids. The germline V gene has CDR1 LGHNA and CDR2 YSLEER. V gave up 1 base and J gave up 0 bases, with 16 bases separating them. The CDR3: CASSQGRAGLQAKNIQYF. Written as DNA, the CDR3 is TGCGCCAGCAGCCAAGGGCGTGCAGGACTCCAAGCCAAAAACATTCAGTACTTC.

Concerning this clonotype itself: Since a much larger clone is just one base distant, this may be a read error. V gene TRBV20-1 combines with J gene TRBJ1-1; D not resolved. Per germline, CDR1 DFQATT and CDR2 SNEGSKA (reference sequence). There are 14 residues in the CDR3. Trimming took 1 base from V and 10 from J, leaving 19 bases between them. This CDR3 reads CSARGSQTPCPAFF. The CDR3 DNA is TGCAGTGCTAGAGGTTCCCAGACTCCTTGTCCAGCTTTCTTT.

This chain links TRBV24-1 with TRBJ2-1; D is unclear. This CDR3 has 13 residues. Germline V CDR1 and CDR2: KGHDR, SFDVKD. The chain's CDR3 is CGSGSVGYNEQFF. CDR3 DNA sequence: TGTGGCTCGGGCAGTGTCGGGTACAATGAGCAGTTCTTC.

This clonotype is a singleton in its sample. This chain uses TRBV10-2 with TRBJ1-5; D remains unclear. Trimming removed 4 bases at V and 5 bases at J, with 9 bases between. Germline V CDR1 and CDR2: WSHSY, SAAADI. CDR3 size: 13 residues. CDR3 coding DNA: TGCGCCAGCAGTGTTACGGATGATCAGCCCCAGCATTTT. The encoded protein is CASSVTDDQPQHF.

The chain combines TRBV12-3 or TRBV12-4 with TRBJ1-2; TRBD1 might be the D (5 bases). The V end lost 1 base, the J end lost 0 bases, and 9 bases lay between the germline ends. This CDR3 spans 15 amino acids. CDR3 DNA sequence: TGTGCCAGCAGTTTAGGGCTGGGACCTAACTATGGCTACACCTTC. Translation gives CASSLGLGPNYGYTF.

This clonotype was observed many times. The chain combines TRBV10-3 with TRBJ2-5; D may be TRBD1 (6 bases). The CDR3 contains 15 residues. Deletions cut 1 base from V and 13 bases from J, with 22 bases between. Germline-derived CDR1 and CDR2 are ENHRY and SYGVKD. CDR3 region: CAISEFEQGESPRYF. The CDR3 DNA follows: TGTGCCATCAGTGAGTTCGAACAGGGAGAGAGTCCCAGGTACTTC.

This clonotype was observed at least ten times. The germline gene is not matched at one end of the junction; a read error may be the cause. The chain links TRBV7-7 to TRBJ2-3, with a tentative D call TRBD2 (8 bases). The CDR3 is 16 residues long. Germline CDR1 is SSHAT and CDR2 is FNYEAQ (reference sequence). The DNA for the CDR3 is TGTGCTAGCAGCAGCGGGGGAGGGGGCACATTCGATACGCAGTATTTT. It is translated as CASSSGGGGTFDTQYF.

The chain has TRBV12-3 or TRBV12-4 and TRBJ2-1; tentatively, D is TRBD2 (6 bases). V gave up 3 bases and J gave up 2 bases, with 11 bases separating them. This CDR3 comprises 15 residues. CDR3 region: CASSLQRATYNEQFF. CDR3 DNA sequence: TGTGCCAGCAGTTTGCAGCGGGCGACCTACAATGAGCAGTTCTTC.

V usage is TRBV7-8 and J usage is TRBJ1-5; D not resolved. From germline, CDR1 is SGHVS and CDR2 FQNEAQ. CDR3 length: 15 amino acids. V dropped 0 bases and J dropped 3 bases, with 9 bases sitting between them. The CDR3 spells CASSLALHFNQPQHF. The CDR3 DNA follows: TGTGCCAGCAGCTTAGCGCTACATTTCAATCAGCCCCAGCATTTT.

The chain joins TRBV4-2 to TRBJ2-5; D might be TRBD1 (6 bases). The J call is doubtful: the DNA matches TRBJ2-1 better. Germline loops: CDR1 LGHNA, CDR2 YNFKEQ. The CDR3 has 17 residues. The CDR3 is CASSQGLGRGYQETQFF. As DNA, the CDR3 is TGTGCCAGCAGCCAAGGCTTGGGTAGGGGGTACCAAGAGACCCAGTTCTTC.

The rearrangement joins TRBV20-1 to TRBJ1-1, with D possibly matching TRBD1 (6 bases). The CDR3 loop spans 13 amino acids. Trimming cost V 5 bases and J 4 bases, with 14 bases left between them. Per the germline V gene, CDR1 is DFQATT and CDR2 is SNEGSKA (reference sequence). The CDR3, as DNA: TGCAGTGCTTTCGGGGGCGCGGGCACTGAAGCTTTCTTT. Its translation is CSAFGGAGTEAFF.

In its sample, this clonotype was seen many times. In nucleotides, the CDR3 is TGCAGCGTACGGATCGGGTACAATGAGCAGTTCTTC. It specifies CSVRIGYNEQFF. The rearrangement joins TRBV29-1 to TRBJ2-1; D remains unclear. Germline assignment: CDR1 SQVTM and CDR2 ANQGSEA. V was shortened by 6 bases and J by 4 bases, with 10 bases between the two germline ends. The CDR3 loop spans 12 amino acids.

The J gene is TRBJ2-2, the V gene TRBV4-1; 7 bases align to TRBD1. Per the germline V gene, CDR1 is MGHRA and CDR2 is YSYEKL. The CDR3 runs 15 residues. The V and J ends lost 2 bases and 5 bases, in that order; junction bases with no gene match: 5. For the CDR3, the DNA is TGCGCCAGCAGCCAATATCCGACAGGGACCGGGGAGCTGTTTTTT. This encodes CASSQYPTGTGELFF.

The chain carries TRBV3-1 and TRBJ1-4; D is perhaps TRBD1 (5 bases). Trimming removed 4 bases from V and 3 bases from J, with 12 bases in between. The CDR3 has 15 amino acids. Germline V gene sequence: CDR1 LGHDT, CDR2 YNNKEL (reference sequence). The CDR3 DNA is TGTGCCAGCAGCCCATCAGGGATTCCTAATGAAAAACTGTTTTTT. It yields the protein CASSPSGIPNEKLFF.

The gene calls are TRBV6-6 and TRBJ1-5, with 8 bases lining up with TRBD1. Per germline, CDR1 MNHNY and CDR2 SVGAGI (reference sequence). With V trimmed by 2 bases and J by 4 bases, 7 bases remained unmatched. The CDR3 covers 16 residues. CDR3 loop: CASSYQQGGGNQPQHF. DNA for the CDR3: TGTGCCAGCAGTTACCAACAGGGGGGGGGGAATCAGCCCCAGCATTTT.

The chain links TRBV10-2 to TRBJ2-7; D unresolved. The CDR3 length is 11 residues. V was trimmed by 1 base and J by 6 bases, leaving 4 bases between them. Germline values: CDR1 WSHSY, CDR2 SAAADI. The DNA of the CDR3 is TGCGCCAGCAGTGAGTTGACCGAGCAGTACTTC. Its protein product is CASSELTEQYF.

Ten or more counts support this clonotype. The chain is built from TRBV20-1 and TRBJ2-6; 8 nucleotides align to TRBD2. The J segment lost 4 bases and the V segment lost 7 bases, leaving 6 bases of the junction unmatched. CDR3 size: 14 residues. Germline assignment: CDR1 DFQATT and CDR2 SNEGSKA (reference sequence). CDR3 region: CSGDSGAGANVLTF. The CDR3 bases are TGCAGTGGGGATAGCGGGGCCGGGGCCAACGTCCTGACTTTC.

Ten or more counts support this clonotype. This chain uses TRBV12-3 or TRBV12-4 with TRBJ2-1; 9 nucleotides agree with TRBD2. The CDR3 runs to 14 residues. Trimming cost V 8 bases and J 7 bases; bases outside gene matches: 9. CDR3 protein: CASRRASGINEQFF. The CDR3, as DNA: TGTGCCAGCCGACGGGCTAGCGGGATTAATGAGCAGTTCTTC.

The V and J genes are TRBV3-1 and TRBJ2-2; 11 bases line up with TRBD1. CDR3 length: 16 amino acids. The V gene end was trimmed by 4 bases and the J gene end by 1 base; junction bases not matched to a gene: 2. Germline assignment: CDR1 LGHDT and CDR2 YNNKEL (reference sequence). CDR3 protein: CASSRGQGVNTGELFF. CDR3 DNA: TGTGCCAGCAGCCGGGGACAGGGGGTGAACACCGGGGAGCTGTTTTTT.